The sequence of this T cell receptor beta chain was determined in a study of technical replicates of blood from a handful of donors. Measured with immunoSEQ multiplex PCR; TCRdb has only the in-frame clones, and not every one. The repertoire holds more than 75,000 clones, roughly 90% seen once, with roughly 0.25% in the top ten. The V gene's germline CDR1 is GTSNPN and CDR2 SVGIG (reference sequence). The V and J ends lost 2 bases and 2 bases, in that order; junction bases with no gene match: 10. This CDR3 is 16 amino acids long. Sequencing was done on a sample of T cells isolated from PBMCs. The chain joins TRBV30 to TRBJ2-3, with 7 bases aligning to TRBD1. This sequence was found in a human donor in good health. The CDR3 DNA sequence: TGTGCCTGGAGTCTAGGACAGGAATATAACACAGATACGCAGTATTTT. Translating gives CAWSLGQEYNTDTQYF.